This T cell receptor beta chain was documented in a study of early stage breast cancer tumors. Overall study: The ER+/PR+/HER2- tumors included roughly eight ductal and four lobular carcinomas.

The table lists this clone with a few counts. This same CDR3 is encoded by further DNA sequences in the sample. Each sample had two DNA replicates, roughly 0.5 ug blood or roughly 1.6 ug tissue. This table comes from immunoSEQ multiplex PCR, and its TCRdb copy is limited to in-frame clones, with some not included. This repertoire shows tens of thousands of clones, 70% to 80% found once; its top ten account for roughly 6.8%. V gave up 4 bases and J gave up 3 bases, with 9 bases separating them. Germline V gene lookup returns CDR1 SEHNR and CDR2 FQNEAQ (reference sequence). This CDR3 contains 13 residues.

The sequence was collected from a person in their fifties with breast cancer. What was sequenced was blood. V gene TRBV7-9 combines with J gene TRBJ1-1; D is unclear. The chain's CDR3 is CASSSRRDTEAFF. The CDR3 DNA reads as TGTGCCAGCAGCTCCCGCCGGGACACTGAAGCTTTCTTT.